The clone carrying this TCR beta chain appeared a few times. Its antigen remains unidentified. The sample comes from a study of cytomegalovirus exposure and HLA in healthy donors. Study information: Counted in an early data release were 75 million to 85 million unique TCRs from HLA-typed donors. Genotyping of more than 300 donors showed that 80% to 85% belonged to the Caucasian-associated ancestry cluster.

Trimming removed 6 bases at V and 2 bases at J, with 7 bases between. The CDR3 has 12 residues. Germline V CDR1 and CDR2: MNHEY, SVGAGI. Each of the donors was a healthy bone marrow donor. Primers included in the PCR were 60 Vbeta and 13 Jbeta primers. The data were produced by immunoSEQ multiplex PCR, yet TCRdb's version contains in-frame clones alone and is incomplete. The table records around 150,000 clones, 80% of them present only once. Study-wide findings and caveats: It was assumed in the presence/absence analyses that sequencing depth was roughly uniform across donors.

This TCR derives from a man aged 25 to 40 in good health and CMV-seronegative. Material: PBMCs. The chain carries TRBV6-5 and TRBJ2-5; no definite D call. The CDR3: CASSPGQETQYF. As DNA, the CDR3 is TGTGCCAGCAGCCCGGGTCAAGAGACCCAGTACTTC.